The 10 T cell receptor beta chains below were found in one sample sequenced in a study of cytomegalovirus exposure and HLA in healthy donors. TCRdb's copy holds only in-frame clones and misses some; the assay was immunoSEQ multiplex PCR. The sample has 200,000 to 250,000 clones; about 90% are singletons. Sequenced sample: PBMCs. These receptors originate from a woman aged 18-30 years in good health and CMV-seronegative.

This rearrangement joins TRBV7-9 to TRBJ1-1; D gene ambiguous. V dropped 4 bases and J dropped 1 base, with 16 bases sitting between them. Germline CDR1 SEHNR, CDR2 FQNEAQ (reference sequence). CDR3 size: 16 residues. The CDR3 is CASSSYRDWGNTEAFF. The CDR3 DNA follows: TGTGCCAGCAGCTCATATCGGGATTGGGGGAACACTGAAGCTTTCTTT.

V is TRBV30 and J is TRBJ1-3, with D perhaps TRBD1 (5 bases). V lost 0 bases and J 2 bases, leaving 8 bases between the germline ends. The CDR3 loop spans 14 amino acids. Germline CDR1 GTSNPN, CDR2 SVGIG (reference sequence). CDR3 sequence: CAWSVTRAGNTIYF. The CDR3 DNA is TGTGCCTGGAGTGTAACCAGGGCTGGAAACACCATATATTTT.

The chain uses TRBV19 and TRBJ2-1; D not certain. The CDR3 is 14 amino acids. Germline V CDR1 and CDR2: LNHDA, SQIVND (reference sequence). Trimming removed 4 bases at V and 0 bases at J, with 7 bases between. The DNA for the CDR3 is TGTGCCAGTAGTACCACGGTCTCCTACAATGAGCAGTTCTTC. It codes for CASSTTVSYNEQFF.

The gene calls are TRBV27 and TRBJ1-2; 7 nucleotides match TRBD1. The CDR3 length is 13 residues. Germline V gene sequence: CDR1 MNHEY, CDR2 SMNVEV (reference sequence). J lost 2 bases, V lost 6 bases, and 3 bases had no gene match. As DNA, the CDR3 is TGTGCCAGCAGGTTGGGACAGAACTATGGCTACACCTTC. This translates into CASRLGQNYGYTF.

The chain is built from TRBV5-6 and TRBJ1-1, with D unclear. CDR1 and CDR2 from the germline V gene are SGHDT and YYEEEE. The V gene lost 2 bases and the J gene lost 6 bases, with 8 bases spanning the gap. The CDR3 runs to 12 residues. CDR3 coding DNA: TGTGCCAGCAGCTTTACGGGTTCTGAAGCTTTCTTT. This codes for CASSFTGSEAFF.

The J gene is TRBJ2-1, the V gene TRBV13; 8 bases align to TRBD1. The germline V gene has CDR1 PRHDT and CDR2 FYEKMQ (reference sequence). V shed 5 bases, J shed 5 bases, and the junction held 8 bases outside the gene matches. The CDR3 loop spans 15 amino acids. CDR3 residues: CASSGSQGAHNEQFF. CDR3 DNA: TGTGCCAGCAGCGGCAGCCAGGGGGCACACAATGAGCAGTTCTTC. Supplemented by reference TRBV13 and TRBJ2-1, the full variable domain reads AAGVIQSPRHLIKEKRETATLKCYPIPRHDTVYWYQQGPGQDPQFLISFYEKMQSDKGSIPDRFSAQQFSDYHSELNMSSLELGDSALYFCASSGSQGAHNEQFFGPGTRLTVL.

V is TRBV5-4 and J is TRBJ2-7, with 13 bases lining up with TRBD2. From germline, CDR1 is SGHNT and CDR2 YYREEE (reference sequence). This CDR3 has 15 residues. J gave up 3 bases and V 3 bases, and 3 bases lay outside the gene matches. The DNA for the CDR3 is TGTGCCAGCAGCTATGGACTAGCGGGGGACTACGAGCAGTACTTC. It encodes CASSYGLAGDYEQYF.

The chain combines TRBV5-5 with TRBJ2-1; TRBD2 matches at 9 bases. The CDR3 consists of 14 residues. The junction had 8 bases not matched to a gene; V was cut back by 4 bases and J by 9 bases. CDR1 and CDR2 (germline): SGHKS, YYEKEE (reference sequence). CDR3 coding DNA: TGTGCCAGCAGCCTTAGCGGGAGTTCTGGTGAGCAGTTCTTC. The encoded protein is CASSLSGSSGEQFF.

This clone appeared a single time. The chain employs TRBV20-1 and TRBJ2-7; the D gene is possibly TRBD1 (6 bases). The CDR3 contains 11 residues. Germline CDR1 reads DFQATT; CDR2 reads SNEGSKA (reference sequence). The ends were cut back, 6 bases at V and 3 bases at J, with 9 bases in the middle. CDR3 sequence (DNA): TGCAGTGCAACCAGGGGCTACGAGCAGTACTTC. This translates into CSATRGYEQYF.

This clone was recorded once. The CDR3 loop is CASSLLQGLDYGYTF. As DNA, the CDR3 is TGTGCCAGCAGCTTATTGCAGGGACTCGACTATGGCTACACCTTC. The rearrangement links TRBV7-9 to TRBJ1-2, with a tentative D call TRBD1 (5 bases). The germline CDR1 and CDR2 sequences are SEHNR and FQNEAQ (reference sequence). CDR3 length: 15 residues. V lost 2 bases to trimming and J lost 3 bases, with 13 bases between them. Drawing the rest from reference TRBV7-9 and TRBJ1-2, the complete variable domain is DTGVSQNPRHKITKRGQNVTFRCDPISEHNRLYWYRQTLGQGPEFLTYFQNEAQLEKSRLLSDRFSAERPKGSFSTLEIQRTEQGDSAMYLCASSLLQGLDYGYTFGSGTRLTVV.